This T cell receptor beta chain appears in the sequencing data of a study of CD8+ T cells in alopecia areata. Extracted RNA was reverse transcribed, and the resulting cDNA served as sequencing template. The data were produced by immunoSEQ multiplex PCR, yet TCRdb's version contains in-frame clones alone and is incomplete. Of about 150,000 clones detected, approximately 65% appear once; the ten largest clones hold about 38%. V was pared by 0 bases and J by 5 bases, with 8 bases between. This CDR3 has 13 residues. Germline CDR1 and CDR2: SGHRS and YFSETQ. Sequencing was carried out using CD8+ T cells sorted from blood. The chain couples TRBV5-1 to TRBJ1-2; D gene ambiguous. The receptor comes from a human donor in good health. CDR3 in DNA: TGCGCCAGCAGCTTGGGGACCCTATATGGCTACACCTTC. It encodes CASSLGTLYGYTF.